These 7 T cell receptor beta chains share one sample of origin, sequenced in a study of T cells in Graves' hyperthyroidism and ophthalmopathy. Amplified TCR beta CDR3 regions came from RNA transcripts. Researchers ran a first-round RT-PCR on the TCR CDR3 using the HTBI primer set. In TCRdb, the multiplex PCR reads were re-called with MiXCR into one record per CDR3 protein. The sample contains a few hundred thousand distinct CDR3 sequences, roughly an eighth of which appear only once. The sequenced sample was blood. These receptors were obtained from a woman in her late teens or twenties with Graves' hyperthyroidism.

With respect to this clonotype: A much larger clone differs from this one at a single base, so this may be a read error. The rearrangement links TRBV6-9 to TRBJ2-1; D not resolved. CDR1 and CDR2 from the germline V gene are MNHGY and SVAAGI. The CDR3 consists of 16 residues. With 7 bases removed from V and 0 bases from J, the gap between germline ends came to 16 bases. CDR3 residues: CASTSAGLSSYNEQFF. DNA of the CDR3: TGTGCCAGCACTTCAGCAGGTTTGAGCTCCTACAATGAGCAGTTCTTC.

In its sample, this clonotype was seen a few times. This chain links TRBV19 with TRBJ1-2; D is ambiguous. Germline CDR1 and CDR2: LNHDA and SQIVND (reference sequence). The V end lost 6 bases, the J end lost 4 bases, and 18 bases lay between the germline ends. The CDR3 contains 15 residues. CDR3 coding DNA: TGTGCCAGTAGGAGGGCAGCCGAATCTCTCTATGGCTACACCTTC. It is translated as CASRRAAESLYGYTF.

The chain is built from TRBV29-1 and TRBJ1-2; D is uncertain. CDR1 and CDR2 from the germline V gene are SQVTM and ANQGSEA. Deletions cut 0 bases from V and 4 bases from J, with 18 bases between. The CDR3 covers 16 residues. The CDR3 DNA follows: TGCAGCGTTGAAGATCGGGCGAAAACTAAAGGCTATGGCTACACCTTC. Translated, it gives CSVEDRAKTKGYGYTF.

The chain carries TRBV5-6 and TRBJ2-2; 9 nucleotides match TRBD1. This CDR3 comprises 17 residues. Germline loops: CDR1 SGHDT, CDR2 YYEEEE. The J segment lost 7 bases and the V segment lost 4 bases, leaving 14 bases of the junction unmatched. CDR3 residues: CASSQAWDREMDGELFF. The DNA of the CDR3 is TGTGCCAGCAGCCAAGCTTGGGACAGGGAGATGGACGGGGAGCTGTTTTTT.

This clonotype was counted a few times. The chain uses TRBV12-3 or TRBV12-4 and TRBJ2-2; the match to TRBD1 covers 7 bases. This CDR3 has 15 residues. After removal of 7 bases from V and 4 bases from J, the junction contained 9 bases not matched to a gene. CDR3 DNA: TGTGCCAGCAAAAACAGGGGCCCGGGCACCGGGGAGCTGTTTTTT. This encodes CASKNRGPGTGELFF.

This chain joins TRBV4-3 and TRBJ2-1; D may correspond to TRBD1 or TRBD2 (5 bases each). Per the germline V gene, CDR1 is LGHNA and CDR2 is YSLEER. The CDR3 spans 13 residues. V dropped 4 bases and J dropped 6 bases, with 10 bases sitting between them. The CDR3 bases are TGCGCCAGCAGCCCGGGACCATTCAATGAGCAGTTCTTC. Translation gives CASSPGPFNEQFF.

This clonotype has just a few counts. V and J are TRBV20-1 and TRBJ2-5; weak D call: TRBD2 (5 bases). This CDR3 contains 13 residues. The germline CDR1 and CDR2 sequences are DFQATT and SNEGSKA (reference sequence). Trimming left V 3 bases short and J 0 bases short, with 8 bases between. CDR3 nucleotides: TGCAGTGCTAGTCCGGGGAACCAAGAGACCCAGTACTTC. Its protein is CSASPGNQETQYF.